The 22 T cell receptor beta chains presented below share a single source sample, sequenced in a study of blood T cell repertoires in COVID-19. This table comes from immunoSEQ multiplex PCR, and its TCRdb copy is limited to in-frame clones, with some not included. The sample records about 65,000 clones, about 93% being singletons. The sequenced sample was peripheral blood. The receptors were gathered from a man in his 70s with active COVID-19.

This sequence joins TRBV4-1 and TRBJ2-5, with 10 positions matching TRBD2. CDR1 and CDR2 from the germline V gene are MGHRA and YSYEKL. This CDR3 has 16 residues. V trimming: 4 bases; J trimming: 0 bases; junction bases outside the gene matches: 5. The CDR3 spells CASSPGTSANQETQYF. In DNA, the CDR3 is TGCGCCAGCAGCCCCGGGACTAGCGCAAACCAAGAGACCCAGTACTTC.

This rearrangement joins TRBV19 to TRBJ1-5; 10 nucleotides match TRBD1. With V trimmed by 6 bases and J by 3 bases, 2 bases remained unmatched. The CDR3 has 14 amino acids. Germline-derived CDR1 and CDR2 are LNHDA and SQIVND (reference sequence). In nucleotides, the CDR3 is TGTGCCAGTAGGGGACAGGGGAACAATCAGCCCCAGCATTTT. Translating it yields CASRGQGNNQPQHF.

The V call is TRBV6-1, the J call TRBJ2-5; 7 bases match TRBD1. Germline CDR1 and CDR2: MNHNS and SASEGT. With V trimmed by 5 bases and J by 1 base, 4 bases remained unmatched. The CDR3 length is 14 residues. Here the CDR3 DNA reads TGTGCCAGCAGTTATCCAGGGGGCCAAGAGACCCAGTACTTC. It is translated as CASSYPGGQETQYF.

CDR3 DNA sequence: TGTGCCAGCTCACCCAACTACTCGACAGGGGCTAATTCACCCCTCCACTTT. It translates to CASSPNYSTGANSPLHF. The J gene is TRBJ1-6, the V gene TRBV18; 8 bases fit TRBD1. The trim removed 3 bases at V and 6 bases at J, leaving 10 bases unmatched. Germline CDR1 and CDR2: KGHSH and LQKENI. There are 17 residues in the CDR3.

The chain links TRBV6-6 to TRBJ2-3; 7 bases agree with TRBD1. V gave up 8 bases and J gave up 0 bases; unmatched junction bases: 8. Per the germline V gene, CDR1 is MNHNY and CDR2 is SVGAGI (reference sequence). The CDR3 has 15 amino acids. CDR3 nucleotides: TGTGCCAGCTCCCAGGGGGAGACTAGCACAGATACGCAGTATTTT. Residues: CASSQGETSTDTQYF.

The chain is built from TRBV7-8 and TRBJ1-1, with a possible D match to TRBD1 (6 bases). Between the trimmed V and J ends, which lost 5 bases and 4 bases, there was a span of 17 bases. Per germline, CDR1 SGHVS and CDR2 FQNEAQ. This CDR3 comprises 15 residues. The CDR3 here is CASSGPGTPFTEAFF. CDR3 nucleotide sequence: TGTGCCAGCAGCGGACCCGGGACACCCTTCACTGAAGCTTTCTTT.

The chain recombines TRBV28 with TRBJ1-5; D is ambiguous. CDR1 is MDHEN and CDR2 is SYDVKM in the germline V gene. The CDR3 has 13 amino acids. V was shortened by 10 bases and J by 2 bases, with 12 bases between the two germline ends. The CDR3 DNA follows: TGTGCCACAACAACACAGCGCAATCAGCCCCAGCATTTT. Translation: CATTTQRNQPQHF.

V gene TRBV6-6 combines with J gene TRBJ1-6; perhaps TRBD1 as D (5 bases). CDR1 and CDR2 from the germline V gene are MNHNY and SVGAGI (reference sequence). The CDR3 has 15 amino acids. V was trimmed by 0 bases and J by 10 bases, leaving 13 bases between them. The CDR3 loop is CASSYSGGVGSPLHF. The CDR3 nucleotides read TGTGCCAGCAGTTACTCGGGGGGGGTTGGCTCACCCCTCCACTTT.

This chain joins TRBV4-1 and TRBJ1-3; D call uncertain. Trimming removed 1 base from V and 0 bases from J, with 10 bases in between. The V gene's germline CDR1 is MGHRA and CDR2 YSYEKL. The CDR3 covers 16 residues. CDR3 in DNA: TGCGCCAGCAGCCAAGTTGATCGGAGCTCTGGAAACACCATATATTTT. Translating it yields CASSQVDRSSGNTIYF.

The chain recombines TRBV19 with TRBJ2-2, with a possible D match to TRBD1 (6 bases). From germline, CDR1 is LNHDA and CDR2 SQIVND (reference sequence). This CDR3 spans 17 amino acids. V lost 4 bases, J lost 5 bases, and 20 bases lay in between. This CDR3 reads CASSSFYRVEGTGELFF. The CDR3 region has the DNA TGTGCCAGTAGTAGTTTTTACAGGGTAGAAGGAACCGGGGAGCTGTTTTTT.

This clone has only one observation. The chain carries TRBV6-1 and TRBJ1-2; 9 nucleotides agree with TRBD1. The CDR3 runs to 16 residues. V lost 6 bases and J lost 8; bases outside the gene matches: 16. CDR1 is MNHNS, CDR2 SASEGT, per germline. Here the CDR3 DNA reads TGTGCCAGCAGGGAAAGCGGTGGGACAGGGAGGACCGGCTACACCTTC. This sequence encodes CASRESGGTGRTGYTF.

This clone is a singleton in its sample. This sequence joins TRBV18 and TRBJ1-6; no clear D gene. The V and J ends lost 2 bases and 9 bases respectively, with 8 bases between them. Germline lookup yields CDR1 KGHSH and CDR2 LQKENI. CDR3 size: 13 residues. The CDR3 loop reads CASSPNEASPLHF. The CDR3 DNA sequence: TGTGCCAGCTCACCAAATGAGGCTTCACCCCTCCACTTT.

V gene TRBV29-1 combines with J gene TRBJ1-1; possible D gene TRBD1, 6 bases. Germline V lookup: CDR1 SQVTM, CDR2 ANQGSEA. The CDR3 has 12 amino acids. The DNA of the CDR3 is TGCAGGGGGGCAGGAGTGAACACTGAAGCTTTCTTT. As protein: CRGAGVNTEAFF. Drawing the rest from reference TRBV29-1 and TRBJ1-1, the complete variable domain is SAVISQKPSRDICQRGTSLTIQCQVDSQVTMMFWYRQQPGQSLTLIATANQGSEATYESGFVIDKFPISRPNLTFSTLTVSNMSPEDSSIYLCRGAGVNTEAFFGQGTRLTVV.

This rearrangement joins TRBV14 to TRBJ1-2; possible D gene TRBD1, 6 bases. In germline, CDR1 is SGHDN, CDR2 FVKESK. The CDR3 runs to 15 residues. V lost 3 bases and J 0 bases, leaving 11 bases between the germline ends. The CDR3 coding sequence is TGTGCCAGCAGCCATGGACAGCCTACTAACTATGGCTACACCTTC. Translation gives CASSHGQPTNYGYTF.

The rearrangement links TRBV5-1 to TRBJ2-1; 8 positions match TRBD2. With V trimmed by 2 bases and J by 7 bases, 8 bases remained unmatched. Germline CDR1 and CDR2: SGHRS and YFSETQ. The CDR3 totals 15 residues. DNA of the CDR3: TGCGCCAGCAGCTTTAGCGGGGTAGGGGGAAATGAGCAGTTCTTC. It translates to CASSFSGVGGNEQFF.

This rearrangement joins TRBV5-1 to TRBJ1-2; 7 bases are a match to TRBD1. The CDR3 totals 13 residues. Trimming cost V 4 bases and J 8 bases; bases outside gene matches: 8. CDR1 and CDR2 (germline): SGHRS, YFSETQ. DNA for the CDR3: TGCGCCAGCAGCCCAGGACAGGCTGGGGGCTACACCTTC. This translates into CASSPGQAGGYTF.

The chain carries TRBV19 and TRBJ1-1; a weak D match, TRBD1 (5 bases). This CDR3 comprises 13 residues. The germline CDR1 and CDR2 sequences are LNHDA and SQIVND (reference sequence). V lost 4 bases to trimming and J lost 0 bases, with 6 bases between them. The CDR3 sequence: CASSTTVNTEAFF. The CDR3 region has the DNA TGTGCCAGTAGTACGACAGTGAACACTGAAGCTTTCTTT. The full variable domain, in which reference TRBV19 and TRBJ1-1 provide the parts outside the CDR3, is DGGITQSPKYLFRKEGQNVTLSCEQNLNHDAMYWYRQDPGQGLRLIYYSQIVNDFQKGDIAEGYSVSREKKESFPLTVTSAQKNPTAFYLCASSTTVNTEAFFGQGTRLTVV.

The chain combines TRBV7-9 with TRBJ1-5; D uncertain. This CDR3 contains 13 residues. V shed 1 base and J shed 5 bases, with 6 bases lying between them. Germline CDR1 is SEHNR and CDR2 is FQNEAQ (reference sequence). In nucleotides, the CDR3 is TGTGCCAGCAGCTTAGGAAGCTATCAGCCCCAGCATTTT. Translated, it gives CASSLGSYQPQHF.

This clone has a single count. V is TRBV27 and J is TRBJ2-1, with 7 bases that match TRBD1. Germline V gives CDR1 MNHEY, CDR2 SMNVEV (reference sequence). The V and J ends lost 4 bases and 7 bases, in that order; junction bases with no gene match: 13. This CDR3 comprises 16 residues. CDR3 coding DNA: TGTGCCAGCAGTTCCCGCCCGACAGGGATATTGAATGAGCAGTTCTTC. Translated, it gives CASSSRPTGILNEQFF.

This clone has a single count. This sequence joins TRBV9 and TRBJ2-1; 16 nucleotides line up with TRBD2. V dropped 3 bases and J dropped 0; count of bases not matched to a gene: 6. This CDR3 comprises 19 residues. In germline, CDR1 is SGDLS, CDR2 YYNGEE. The CDR3 DNA sequence: TGTGCCAGCAGCGCCGCCGGGACTAGCGGGGGGGCCTCCTACAATGAGCAGTTCTTC. Translated, it gives CASSAAGTSGGASYNEQFF.

This clone has a handful of counts. This chain uses TRBV19 with TRBJ1-3, with D possibly matching TRBD1 (5 bases). The CDR3 extends over 14 amino acids. V lost 3 bases to trimming and J lost 0 bases, with 6 bases between them. Looked up from germline, CDR1 is LNHDA and CDR2 is SQIVND (reference sequence). CDR3 loop: CASSIDSSGNTIYF. The CDR3 nucleotides read TGTGCCAGTAGTATCGACAGCTCTGGAAACACCATATATTTT.

This rearrangement joins TRBV11-2 to TRBJ1-1; weak D call: TRBD1 (5 bases). This CDR3 has 14 residues. CDR1 is SGHAT and CDR2 is FQNNGV in the germline V gene. Trimming stripped 4 bases from V and 6 bases from J, with 15 bases between. CDR3: CASSWGTGYSEAFF. The CDR3 DNA sequence: TGTGCCAGCAGCTGGGGGACTGGGTATTCTGAAGCTTTCTTT.